This T cell receptor (beta chain) was documented in a study of graft-versus-host responses after intestinal transplantation. Study-level information: Each transplant was multivisceral, liver-intestinal, or isolated intestinal. General study results and limits: Among recipient marrow samples, GvH clones were found; some appeared first in ileum or blood. Early post-transplant falls in HvG clones accompanied the peak levels of circulating GvH clones.

CDR1 LNHDA and CDR2 SQIVND come from the germline V gene (reference sequence). V gave up 6 bases and J gave up 2 bases; unmatched junction bases: 10. The length of the CDR3 is 16 residues. Clones were sequenced by immunoSEQ multiplex PCR, and TCRdb holds only the in-frame ones, with some missing. The profile shows 13,000 to 15,000 clones, about 36% of them singletons. This clone was recorded only once. This chain connects TRBV19 to TRBJ1-5; 7 bases map to TRBD1. This clonotype was obtained from a human patient who received an intestinal transplant. This specimen consisted of alloreactive CD4+ T cells from a mixed lymphocyte reaction culture, obtained before intestinal transplant. Subset indicated: CFSE-low proliferating T cells sorted from roughly 6-day pre-transplant mixed lymphocyte reaction (GvH or HvG direction). The CDR3 protein is CASRTTGTPGNQPQHF. The DNA for the CDR3 is TGTGCCAGTAGGACGACAGGGACCCCTGGCAATCAGCCCCAGCATTTT.